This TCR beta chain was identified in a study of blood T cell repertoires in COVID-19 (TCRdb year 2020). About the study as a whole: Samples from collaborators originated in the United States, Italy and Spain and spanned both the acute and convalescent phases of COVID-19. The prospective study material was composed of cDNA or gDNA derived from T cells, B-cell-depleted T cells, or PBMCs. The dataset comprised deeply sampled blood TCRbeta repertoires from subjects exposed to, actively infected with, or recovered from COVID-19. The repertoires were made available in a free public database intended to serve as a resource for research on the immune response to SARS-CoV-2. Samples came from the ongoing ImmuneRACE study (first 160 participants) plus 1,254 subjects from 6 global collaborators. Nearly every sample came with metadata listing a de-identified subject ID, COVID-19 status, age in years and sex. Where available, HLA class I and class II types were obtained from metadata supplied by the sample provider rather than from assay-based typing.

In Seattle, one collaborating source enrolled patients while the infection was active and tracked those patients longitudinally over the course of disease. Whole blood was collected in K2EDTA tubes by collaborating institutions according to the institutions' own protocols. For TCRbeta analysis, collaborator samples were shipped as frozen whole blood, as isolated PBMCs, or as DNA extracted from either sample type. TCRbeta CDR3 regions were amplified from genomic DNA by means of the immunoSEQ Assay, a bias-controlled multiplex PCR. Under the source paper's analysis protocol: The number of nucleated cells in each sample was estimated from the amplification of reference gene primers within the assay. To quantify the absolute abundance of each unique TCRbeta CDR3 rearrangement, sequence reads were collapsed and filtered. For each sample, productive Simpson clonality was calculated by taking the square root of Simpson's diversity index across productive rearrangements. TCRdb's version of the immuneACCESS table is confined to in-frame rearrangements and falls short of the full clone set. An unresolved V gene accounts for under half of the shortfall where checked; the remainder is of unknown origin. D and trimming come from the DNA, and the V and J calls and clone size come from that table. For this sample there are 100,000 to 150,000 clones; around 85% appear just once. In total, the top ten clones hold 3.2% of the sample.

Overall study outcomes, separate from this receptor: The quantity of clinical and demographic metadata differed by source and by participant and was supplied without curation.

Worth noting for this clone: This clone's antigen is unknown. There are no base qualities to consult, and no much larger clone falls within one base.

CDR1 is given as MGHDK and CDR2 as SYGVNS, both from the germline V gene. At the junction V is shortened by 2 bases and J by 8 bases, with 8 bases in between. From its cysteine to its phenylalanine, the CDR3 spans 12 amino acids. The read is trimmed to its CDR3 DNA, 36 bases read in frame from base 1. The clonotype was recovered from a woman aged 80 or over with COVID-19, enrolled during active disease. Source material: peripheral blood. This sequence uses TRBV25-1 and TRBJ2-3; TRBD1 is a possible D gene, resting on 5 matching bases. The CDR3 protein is CASSEPQGTQYF. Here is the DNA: TGTGCCAGCAGTGAACCCCAGGGTACGCAGTATTTT.